This is a list of T cell receptor beta chains from one sample in a study of T cell changes during pregnancy in multiple sclerosis. Libraries were prepared by immunoSEQ multiplex PCR; TCRdb keeps only in-frame clonotypes and omits some of them. The sample lists around 68,000 clones; about 93% were seen once. Specimen: CD4+ T cells from peripheral blood mononuclear cells, collected before pregnancy. These receptors were taken from a female donor with multiple sclerosis, enrolled in a pregnancy study. Both conserved end residues are part of each CDR3. Fields, in order: D gene, J gene, clone size, V gene, CDR3 protein, CDR3 DNA. The D gene is left open where the match is weak. Not every row has a clone size; where given, it reads once, few, many or a size class.

D gene: TRBD2
J gene: TRBJ2-7
clone size: NA
V gene: TRBV7-2
CDR3 protein: CASRLTTTSGAYEQYF
CDR3 DNA: TGTGCCAGCAGACTAACTACTACTAGCGGTGCCTACGAGCAGTACTTC

D gene: NA
J gene: TRBJ2-1
clone size: NA
V gene: TRBV7-9
CDR3 protein: CASSIRLGIPNEQFF
CDR3 DNA: TGTGCCAGCAGCATAAGACTAGGGATCCCCAATGAGCAGTTCTTC

D gene: NA
J gene: TRBJ1-4
clone size: few
V gene: TRBV7-9
CDR3 protein: CASSFQTAAREKLFF
CDR3 DNA: TGTGCCAGCAGCTTCCAGACAGCCGCCCGGGAAAAACTGTTTTTT

D gene: TRBD2
J gene: TRBJ2-5
clone size: NA
V gene: TRBV30
CDR3 protein: CAWSVFELAGGLRYQETQYF
CDR3 DNA: TGTGCCTGGAGTGTCTTTGAGTTGGCGGGGGGACTGAGGTACCAAGAGACCCAGTACTTC

D gene: NA
J gene: TRBJ2-1
clone size: NA
V gene: TRBV19
CDR3 protein: CASSSGDSYNEQFF
CDR3 DNA: TGTGCCAGTAGTAGCGGAGACTCCTACAATGAGCAGTTCTTC

D gene: TRBD1
J gene: TRBJ2-1
clone size: NA
V gene: TRBV7-2
CDR3 protein: CAILSNSVRGEQFF
CDR3 DNA: TGTGCCATATTATCAAACAGCGTCAGGGGGGAGCAGTTCTTC

D gene: NA
J gene: TRBJ1-5
clone size: NA
V gene: TRBV25-1
CDR3 protein: CASIGALDSNSNQPQHF
CDR3 DNA: TGTGCCAGCATCGGGGCACTGGACAGTAATAGCAATCAGCCCCAGCATTTT

D gene: TRBD1
J gene: TRBJ1-5
clone size: NA
V gene: TRBV28
CDR3 protein: CASSFLTGTGKRGSNQPQHF
CDR3 DNA: TGTGCCAGCAGTTTCCTAACCGGGACAGGGAAGAGGGGTAGCAATCAGCCCCAGCATTTT

D gene: NA
J gene: TRBJ1-1
clone size: NA
V gene: TRBV2
CDR3 protein: CASTKSLNTEAFF
CDR3 DNA: TGTGCCAGCACGAAAAGCTTGAACACTGAAGCTTTCTTT

D gene: TRBD1
J gene: TRBJ2-7
clone size: NA
V gene: TRBV29-1
CDR3 protein: CSVSPGTGGYEQYF
CDR3 DNA: TGCAGCGTCTCACCCGGGACAGGTGGTTACGAGCAGTACTTC

D gene: NA
J gene: TRBJ2-7
clone size: NA
V gene: TRBV28
CDR3 protein: CASSLLSFRREDFAPYEQYF
CDR3 DNA: TGTGCCAGCAGTTTACTCTCCTTTCGGCGCGAGGATTTTGCTCCCTACGAGCAGTACTTC

D gene: NA
J gene: TRBJ1-3
clone size: NA
V gene: TRBV5-1
CDR3 protein: CASSSSPGGVSSSGNTIYF
CDR3 DNA: TGCGCCAGCAGCTCGTCCCCCGGGGGGGTCTCGTCGAGTGGAAACACCATATATTTT

D gene: TRBD2
J gene: TRBJ2-5
clone size: NA
V gene: TRBV11-2
CDR3 protein: CASSVGTRNQETQYF
CDR3 DNA: TGTGCCAGCAGCGTAGGGACTAGGAACCAAGAGACCCAGTACTTC

D gene: NA
J gene: TRBJ2-1
clone size: NA
V gene: TRBV5-1
CDR3 protein: CASSREGLSPYNEQFF
CDR3 DNA: TGCGCCAGCAGCCGAGAAGGACTTTCCCCCTACAATGAGCAGTTCTTC

D gene: NA
J gene: TRBJ2-5
clone size: NA
V gene: TRBV11-2
CDR3 protein: CASSFRSAPGGETQYF
CDR3 DNA: TGTGCCAGCAGCTTTAGGTCAGCCCCCGGAGGGGAGACCCAGTACTTC